The source of this TCR beta chain is a study of blood T cell repertoires in COVID-19. Study at large: Nucleic acid was either cDNA or gDNA, and it came from T cells, B-cell-depleted T cells, or PBMCs.

Assay used: immunoSEQ multiplex PCR; TCRdb lists only in-frame clones, some missing. The sample includes roughly 200,000 clones, about nine tenths of them seen just once. CDR1 and CDR2 from the germline V gene are MDHEN and SYDVKM. Trimming removed 6 bases from V and 5 bases from J; junction bases left unmatched: 13. The CDR3 contains 17 residues. The sequenced sample was peripheral blood. This rearrangement joins TRBV28 to TRBJ2-2; 9 bases match TRBD1. This TCR was sampled from a man between 18 and 35 years old with active or convalescent COVID-19. The CDR3 sequence is CASRTNRGRDWTGELFF. For the CDR3, the DNA is TGTGCCAGCAGAACGAACAGGGGGCGAGATTGGACCGGGGAGCTGTTTTTT.